This T cell receptor beta chain was profiled in a study of T-cell reconstitution after alpha-beta-depleted transplantation in children. The CDR3 is 15 residues long. Germline CDR1 is ENHRY and CDR2 is SYGVKD. Using unique molecular identifiers, the investigators prepared the TCRbeta library. Using its own MiXCR run on the PCR reads, TCRdb lists one record per CDR3 protein. The sample yields approximately 490,000 distinct CDR3 sequences, approximately 13% seen once. This clonotype occurred a few times. The chain has TRBV10-3 and TRBJ1-3, with 7 bases matching TRBD1. The sequence derives from a human donor who donated a stem cell graft to a child with combined immunodeficiency. This specimen was PBMCs from the stem cell graft donor, taken from the stem cell graft. This chain's CDR3 is CAATGQEISGNTIYF. CDR3 bases: TGTGCGGCAACAGGACAGGAGATCTCTGGAAACACCATATATTTT.